This T cell receptor (beta chain) was identified in a study of cytomegalovirus exposure and HLA in healthy donors. Primers for the PCR totalled 60 Vbeta and 13 Jbeta. Method: immunoSEQ multiplex PCR; TCRdb's copy keeps in-frame clones and lacks some. Of tens of thousands of clones listed, roughly 79% were seen once; the top ten hold around 1.8%. Concerning this clone: What it binds is not known.

Findings and caveats of the study: Later, an analysis found that common viral pathogens appeared to be linked with several of the most significant clusters. About 87% or about 30% of the time was how often most TCR beta V segments were productive, according to an earlier analysis.

This CDR3 is 14 amino acids long. The ends were cut back, 3 bases at V and 4 bases at J, with 11 bases in the middle. Germline CDR1 and CDR2: ENHRY and SYGVKD. This receptor was taken from a young woman in good health and CMV-seronegative. The chain couples TRBV10-3 to TRBJ2-3, with TRBD2 as a possible D gene (6 bases). The sequenced sample consisted of PBMCs. Here the CDR3 DNA reads TGTGCCATCAGTGACTACGGGAGCGCAGATACGCAGTATTTT. This encodes CAISDYGSADTQYF.